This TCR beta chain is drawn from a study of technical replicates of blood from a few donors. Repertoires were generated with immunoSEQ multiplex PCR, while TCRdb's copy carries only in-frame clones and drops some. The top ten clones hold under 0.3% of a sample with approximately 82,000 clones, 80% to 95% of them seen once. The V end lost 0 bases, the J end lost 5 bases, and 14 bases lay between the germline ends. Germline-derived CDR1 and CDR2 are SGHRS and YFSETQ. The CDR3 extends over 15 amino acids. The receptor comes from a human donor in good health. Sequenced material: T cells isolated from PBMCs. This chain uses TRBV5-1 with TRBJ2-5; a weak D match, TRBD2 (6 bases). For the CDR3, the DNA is TGCGCCAGCAGCTTGGGGGGACTTACGGGGGAGACCCAGTACTTC. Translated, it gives CASSLGGLTGETQYF.